Listed here are 23 T cell receptor beta chains from one sample, sequenced in a study of T cell responses to AZD1222 COVID-19 vaccine. The method was immunoSEQ multiplex PCR; TCRdb's version includes in-frame clones alone and lacks a portion of them. The sample has about 120,000 clones, 90% to 95% seen once. This specimen consisted of peripheral blood, obtained 28 days after the second AZD1222 dose. The receptors derive from an adult who received the AZD1222 COVID-19 vaccine.

J is TRBJ1-2 and V is TRBV6-2 or TRBV6-3; a possible D gene is TRBD1 (6 bases). CDR3 length: 11 residues. The V gene's germline CDR1 is MNHEY and CDR2 SVGEGT. The V and J ends lost 5 bases and 5 bases respectively, with 6 bases between them. This CDR3 is CASSQGYGYTF. CDR3 nucleotide sequence: TGTGCCAGCAGTCAGGGGTATGGCTACACCTTC.

This chain links TRBV19 with TRBJ1-1; D gene ambiguous. Germline lookup yields CDR1 LNHDA and CDR2 SQIVND (reference sequence). This CDR3 has 12 residues. Trimming shortened V by 3 bases and J by 5 bases, and 7 bases separated the two germline ends. The CDR3 here is CASSIGETEAFF. Written as DNA, the CDR3 is TGTGCCAGTAGTATCGGGGAGACTGAAGCTTTCTTT.

The chain recombines TRBV19 with TRBJ2-6; D is undetermined. There are 14 residues in the CDR3. Trimming pared 10 bases from V and 0 bases from J, leaving 10 bases between. Germline CDR1 reads LNHDA; CDR2 reads SQIVND (reference sequence). CDR3 amino acids: CATQLFSGANVLTF. The CDR3, as DNA: TGTGCCACCCAACTGTTCTCTGGGGCCAACGTCCTGACTTTC.

The rearrangement joins TRBV19 to TRBJ1-1; no definite D call. Per germline, CDR1 LNHDA and CDR2 SQIVND (reference sequence). Between the trimmed V and J ends, which lost 7 bases and 2 bases, there was a span of 14 bases. The CDR3 is 14 residues long. Here the CDR3 DNA reads TGTGCCAGTACTCCTGGGGTTCGTAACACTGAAGCTTTCTTT. Its translation is CASTPGVRNTEAFF.

The gene calls are TRBV12-3 or TRBV12-4 and TRBJ1-1, with no clear D. V lost 6 bases and J lost 5, with 10 bases in between. The CDR3 is 12 residues long. The CDR3 region is CASSSTTTEAFF. CDR3 sequence (DNA): TGTGCCAGCAGCTCAACAACAACTGAAGCTTTCTTT.

CDR3 nucleotides: TGCGCCAGCAGCCCGTTGGCGGGGGGCGGTCTTTCCTACGAGCAGTACTTC. It yields the protein CASSPLAGGGLSYEQYF. This chain uses TRBV4-3 with TRBJ2-7; 8 bases fit TRBD2. The germline gives CDR1 LGHNA, CDR2 YSLEER. Germline trimming cut 4 bases from V and 1 base from J; bases unmatched to any gene: 12. The CDR3 extends over 17 amino acids.

A word on this clone: The same CDR3 also results from other DNA sequences found in this sample. The chain employs TRBV6-5 and TRBJ1-2, with TRBD1 identical over 8 bases. V lost 3 bases and J lost 8; bases outside the gene matches: 2. CDR3 length: 12 residues. The germline CDR1 and CDR2 sequences are MNHEY and SVGAGI. CDR3 DNA sequence: TGTGCCAGCAGTTATTCAGGGGGCGGCTACACCTTC. This translates into CASSYSGGGYTF.

The rearrangement links TRBV7-9 to TRBJ2-7; D remains ambiguous. V lost 5 bases and J lost 5, with 7 bases in between. The germline V gene has CDR1 SEHNR and CDR2 FQNEAQ (reference sequence). The CDR3 runs to 11 residues. This chain's CDR3 is CASSPLNEQYF. The CDR3 DNA sequence: TGTGCCAGCAGCCCCCTCAACGAGCAGTACTTC. The variable domain in full, completed from reference TRBV7-9 and TRBJ2-7, reads DTGVSQNPRHKITKRGQNVTFRCDPISEHNRLYWYRQTLGQGPEFLTYFQNEAQLEKSRLLSDRFSAERPKGSFSTLEIQRTEQGDSAMYLCASSPLNEQYFGPGTRLTVT.

V is TRBV7-2 and J is TRBJ2-5, with TRBD1 as a possible D gene (5 bases). Trimming left V 3 bases short and J 4 bases short, with 9 bases between. The CDR3 runs 13 residues. Germline V gene data show CDR1 as SGHTA and CDR2 as FQGNSA. CDR3 amino acids: CASSFQGGETQYF. Here the CDR3 DNA reads TGTGCCAGCAGCTTCCAGGGCGGAGAGACCCAGTACTTC.

This chain joins TRBV6-1 and TRBJ2-7, with 7 bases identical to TRBD1. The CDR3 has 12 residues. J lost 11 bases, V lost 0 bases, and 4 bases had no gene match. Germline V gene data show CDR1 as MNHNS and CDR2 as SASEGT. CDR3 sequence: CASSEAEQGKYF. CDR3 DNA: TGTGCCAGCAGTGAAGCGGAACAGGGGAAGTACTTC.

The V gene is TRBV5-5, the J gene TRBJ1-1; D may be TRBD1 (6 bases). V was pared by 4 bases and J by 1 base, with 17 bases between. Germline CDR1 reads SGHKS; CDR2 reads YYEKEE (reference sequence). There are 16 residues in the CDR3. The CDR3: CASSGTGFGRNTEAFF. The DNA for the CDR3 is TGTGCCAGCAGCGGAACAGGGTTTGGCCGGAACACTGAAGCTTTCTTT.

V and J are TRBV5-5 and TRBJ1-4, with D unclear. Trimming stripped 1 base from V and 0 bases from J, with 19 bases between. This CDR3 comprises 19 residues. Germline V CDR1 and CDR2: SGHKS, YYEKEE (reference sequence). This chain's CDR3 is CASSLTPTENSATNEKLFF. The CDR3 DNA follows: TGTGCCAGCAGCTTGACCCCAACGGAAAACAGTGCAACTAATGAAAAACTGTTTTTT.

J is TRBJ2-1 and V is TRBV7-6; D is perhaps TRBD1 (6 bases). CDR1 is SGHVS and CDR2 is FNYEAQ in the germline V gene. The CDR3 contains 16 residues. Trimming left V 0 bases short and J 4 bases short, with 13 bases between. As DNA, the CDR3 is TGTGCCAGCAGCTTAGCGGGGTCAGGGGTATACAATGAGCAGTTCTTC. Translated, it gives CASSLAGSGVYNEQFF.

The V call is TRBV5-1, the J call TRBJ2-1; 9 positions agree with TRBD2. Germline CDR1 SGHRS, CDR2 YFSETQ. V was pared by 6 bases and J by 0 bases, with 7 bases of the junction left unmatched. This CDR3 has 16 amino acids. CDR3: CASNPSGKSSYNEQFF. CDR3 coding DNA: TGCGCCAGCAATCCTAGCGGGAAGAGCTCCTACAATGAGCAGTTCTTC. Using reference TRBV5-1 and TRBJ2-1 for the parts outside the CDR3, the full variable domain is KAGVTQTPRYLIKTRGQQVTLSCSPISGHRSVSWYQQTPGQGLQFLFEYFSETQRNKGNFPGRFSGRQFSNSRSEMNVSTLELGDSALYLCASNPSGKSSYNEQFFGPGTRLTVL.

The V gene is TRBV18, the J gene TRBJ1-1, with TRBD1 as a possible D gene (6 bases). Trimming shortened V by 1 base and J by 5 bases, and 14 bases separated the two germline ends. Germline CDR1 is KGHSH and CDR2 is LQKENI. The CDR3 extends over 15 amino acids. Here the CDR3 reads CASSPQGQKGTEAFF. In nucleotides, the CDR3 is TGTGCCAGCTCACCACAAGGACAGAAAGGAACTGAAGCTTTCTTT.

The chain combines TRBV7-3 with TRBJ2-5; D remains ambiguous. This CDR3 comprises 13 residues. Trimming pared 5 bases from V and 5 bases from J, leaving 12 bases between. Germline CDR1 SGHTA, CDR2 FQGTGA. CDR3 coding DNA: TGTGCCAGCAGCCCGATTTCCGGGGAGACCCAGTACTTC. Protein product: CASSPISGETQYF.

The chain links TRBV6-5 to TRBJ2-2; 12 nucleotides match TRBD2. Germline loops: CDR1 MNHEY, CDR2 SVGAGI. The CDR3 contains 15 residues. Trimming at V came to 5 bases and at J to 3 bases, leaving 1 base not matched to a gene. The CDR3 loop reads CASSRLAGDTGELFF. The CDR3 coding sequence is TGTGCCAGCAGTAGACTAGCGGGAGACACCGGGGAGCTGTTTTTT.

The gene calls are TRBV7-8 and TRBJ1-1, with D uncertain. Trimming pared 4 bases from V and 0 bases from J, leaving 15 bases between. Per germline, CDR1 SGHVS and CDR2 FQNEAQ. CDR3 length: 16 residues. The CDR3 DNA sequence: TGTGCCAGCAGCTCCCCCGGTCGGCAGATGAACACTGAAGCTTTCTTT. Amino acids: CASSSPGRQMNTEAFF.

The chain carries TRBV15 and TRBJ2-6, with 8 positions matching TRBD1. The trim removed 3 bases at V and 4 bases at J, leaving 5 bases unmatched. Germline values: CDR1 LNHNV, CDR2 YYDKDF (reference sequence). The CDR3 loop spans 16 amino acids. The CDR3 reads CATSSQGANGANVLTF. CDR3 DNA: TGTGCCACCAGCAGTCAGGGGGCAAACGGGGCCAACGTCCTGACTTTC.

The chain is built from TRBV28 and TRBJ2-7; TRBD2 agrees at 8 bases. V was pared by 2 bases and J by 0 bases, with 3 bases of the junction left unmatched. Germline values: CDR1 MDHEN, CDR2 SYDVKM. The CDR3 is 15 residues long. Here the CDR3 DNA reads TGTGCCAGCAGTTTAGGACTAGCCGTCTCCTACGAGCAGTACTTC. Its translation is CASSLGLAVSYEQYF.

This chain links TRBV2 with TRBJ1-2; TRBD1 is a possible D gene (5 bases). Per germline, CDR1 SNHLY and CDR2 FYNNEI. V lost 9 bases and J lost 4, with 27 bases in between. The CDR3 contains 17 residues. CDR3: CARGGMALAGKVYGYTF. In DNA form, the CDR3 reads TGTGCCAGGGGGGGGATGGCTCTGGCAGGGAAGGTCTATGGCTACACCTTC.

This rearrangement joins TRBV12-3 or TRBV12-4 to TRBJ1-2; no reliable D call. CDR3 size: 13 residues. The V end lost 8 bases, the J end lost 8 bases, and 18 bases lay between the germline ends. CDR3 nucleotide sequence: TGTGCCAGCTCGCCCATTACGGAGGGAGGCTACACCTTC. Residues: CASSPITEGGYTF.

The rearrangement uses TRBV6-2 or TRBV6-3 and TRBJ2-1; D may be TRBD2 (5 bases). CDR3 length: 15 amino acids. The germline gives CDR1 MNHEY, CDR2 SVGEGT. Between the trimmed V and J ends, which lost 4 bases and 5 bases, there was a span of 15 bases. CDR3 sequence reads: CASSSLLTGNNEQFF. The DNA for the CDR3 is TGTGCCAGCAGTTCCCTTCTTACGGGAAACAATGAGCAGTTCTTC.